This TCR beta chain comes out of a study of CD8+ T cells in alopecia areata. As to treatment: oral pan-JAK inhibitor, 5-10 mg twice daily. Following RNA extraction, reverse transcription yielded cDNA that acted as the sequencing template. Clones were sequenced by immunoSEQ multiplex PCR, and TCRdb holds only the in-frame ones, with some missing. The table includes 200,000 to 250,000 clones, 66% detected once. CDR1 SNHLY and CDR2 FYNNEI come from the germline V gene. Trimming removed 3 bases at V and 2 bases at J, with 6 bases between. The CDR3 is 13 residues long. The specimen was CD4+ T cells sorted from blood, collected at approximately week 44, from a patient treated with tofacitinib. This TCR derives from a human donor with alopecia areata. V usage is TRBV2 and J usage is TRBJ2-3; no clear D. The CDR3 loop reads CASSDGLTDTQYF. For the CDR3, the DNA is TGTGCCAGCAGTGATGGGCTCACAGATACGCAGTATTTT.